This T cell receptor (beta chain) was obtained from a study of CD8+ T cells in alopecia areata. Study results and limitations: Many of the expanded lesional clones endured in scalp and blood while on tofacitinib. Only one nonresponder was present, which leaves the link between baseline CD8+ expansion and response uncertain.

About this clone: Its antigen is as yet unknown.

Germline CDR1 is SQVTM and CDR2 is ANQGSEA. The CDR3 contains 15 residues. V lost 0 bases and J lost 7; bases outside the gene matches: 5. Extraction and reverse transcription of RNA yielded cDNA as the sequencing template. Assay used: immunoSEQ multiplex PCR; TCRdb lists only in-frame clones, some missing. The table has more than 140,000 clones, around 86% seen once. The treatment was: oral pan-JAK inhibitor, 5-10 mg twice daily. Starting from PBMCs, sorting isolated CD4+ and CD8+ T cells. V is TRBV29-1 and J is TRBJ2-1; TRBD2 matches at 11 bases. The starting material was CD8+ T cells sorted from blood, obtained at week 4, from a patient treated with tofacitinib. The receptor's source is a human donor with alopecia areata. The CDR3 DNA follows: TGCAGCGTTGAAGAGGGGACTAGCGGACTAAATGAGCAGTTCTTC. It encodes CSVEEGTSGLNEQFF.